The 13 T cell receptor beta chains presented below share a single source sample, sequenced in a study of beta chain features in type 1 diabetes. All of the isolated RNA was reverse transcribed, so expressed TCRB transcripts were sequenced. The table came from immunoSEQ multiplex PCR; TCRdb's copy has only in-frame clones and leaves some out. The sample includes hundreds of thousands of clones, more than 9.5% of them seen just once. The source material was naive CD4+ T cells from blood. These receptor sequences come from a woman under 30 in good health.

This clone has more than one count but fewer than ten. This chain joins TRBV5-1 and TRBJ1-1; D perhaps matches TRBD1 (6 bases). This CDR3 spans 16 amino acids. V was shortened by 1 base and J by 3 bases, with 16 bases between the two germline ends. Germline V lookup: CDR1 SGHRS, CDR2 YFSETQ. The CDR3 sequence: CASSLWTVVRHTEAFF. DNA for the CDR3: TGCGCCAGCAGCTTGTGGACAGTAGTTCGGCACACTGAAGCTTTCTTT. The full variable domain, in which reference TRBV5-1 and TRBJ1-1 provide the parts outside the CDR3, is KAGVTQTPRYLIKTRGQQVTLSCSPISGHRSVSWYQQTPGQGLQFLFEYFSETQRNKGNFPGRFSGRQFSNSRSEMNVSTLELGDSALYLCASSLWTVVRHTEAFFGQGTRLTVV.

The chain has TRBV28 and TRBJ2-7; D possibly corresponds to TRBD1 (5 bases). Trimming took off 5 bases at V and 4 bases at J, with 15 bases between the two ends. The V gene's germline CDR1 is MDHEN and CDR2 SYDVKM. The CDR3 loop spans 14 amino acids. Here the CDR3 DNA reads TGTGCCAGCAGTACTCAGGGTTGGGGTTACGAGCAGTACGTC. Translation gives CASSTQGWGYEQYV.

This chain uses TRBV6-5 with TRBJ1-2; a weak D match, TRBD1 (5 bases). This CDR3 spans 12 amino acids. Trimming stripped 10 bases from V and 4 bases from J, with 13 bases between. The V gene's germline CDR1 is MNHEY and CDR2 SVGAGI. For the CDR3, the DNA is TGTGCCACCTGGGCGGGGGGCTATGGCTACACCTTC. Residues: CATWAGGYGYTF.

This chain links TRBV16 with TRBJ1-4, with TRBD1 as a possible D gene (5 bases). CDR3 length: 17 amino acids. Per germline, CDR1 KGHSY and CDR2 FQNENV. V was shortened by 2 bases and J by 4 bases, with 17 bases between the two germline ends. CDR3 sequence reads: CASSQATATRFNEKLFF. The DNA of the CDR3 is TGTGCCAGCAGCCAAGCGACAGCCACCAGATTTAATGAAAAACTGTTTTTT.

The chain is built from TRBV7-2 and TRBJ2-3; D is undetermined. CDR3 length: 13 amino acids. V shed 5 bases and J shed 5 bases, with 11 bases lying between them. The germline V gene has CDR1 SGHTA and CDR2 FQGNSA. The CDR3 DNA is TGTGCCAGCAGCCCGTCCTCTCGAGATACGCAGTATTTT. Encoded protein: CASSPSSRDTQYF.

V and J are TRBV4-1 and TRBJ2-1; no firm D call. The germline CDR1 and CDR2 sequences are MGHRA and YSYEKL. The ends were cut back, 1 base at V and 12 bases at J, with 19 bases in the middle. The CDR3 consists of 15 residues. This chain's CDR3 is CASSQGSSKIVGQFF. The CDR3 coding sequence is TGCGCCAGCAGCCAAGGGTCCTCAAAAATAGTCGGGCAGTTCTTC.

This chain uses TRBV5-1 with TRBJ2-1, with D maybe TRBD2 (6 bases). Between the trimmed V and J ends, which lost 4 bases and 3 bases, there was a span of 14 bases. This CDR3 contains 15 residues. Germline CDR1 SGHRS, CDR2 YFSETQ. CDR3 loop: CASSPGGTIYNEQFF. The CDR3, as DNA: TGCGCCAGCAGCCCCGGGGGTACCATCTACAATGAGCAGTTCTTC.

CDR3 DNA sequence: TGTGCCAGCAGCTTCCCTCGGACAGATACGCAGTATTTT. This gives the protein CASSFPRTDTQYF. The rearrangement links TRBV5-4 to TRBJ2-3; no clear D. CDR1 and CDR2 from the germline V gene are SGHNT and YYREEE (reference sequence). This CDR3 comprises 13 residues. V lost 2 bases, J lost 3 bases, and 7 bases lay in between.

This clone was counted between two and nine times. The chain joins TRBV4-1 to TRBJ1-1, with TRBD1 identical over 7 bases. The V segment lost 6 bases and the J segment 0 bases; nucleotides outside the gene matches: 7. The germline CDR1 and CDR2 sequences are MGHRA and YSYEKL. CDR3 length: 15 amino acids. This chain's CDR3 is CASSLIGTVNTEAFF. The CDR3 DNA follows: TGCGCCAGCAGTCTTATCGGGACAGTGAACACTGAAGCTTTCTTT.

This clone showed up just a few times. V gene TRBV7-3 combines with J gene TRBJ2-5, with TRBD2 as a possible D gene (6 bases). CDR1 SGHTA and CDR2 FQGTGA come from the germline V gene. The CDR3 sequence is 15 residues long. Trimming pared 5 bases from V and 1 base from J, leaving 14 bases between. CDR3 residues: CASSLSGDSQETQYF. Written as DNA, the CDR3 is TGTGCCAGCAGCCTCTCGGGGGACTCCCAAGAGACCCAGTACTTC. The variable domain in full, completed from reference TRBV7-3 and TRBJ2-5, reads GAGVSQTPSNKVTEKGKYVELRCDPISGHTALYWYRQSLGQGPEFLIYFQGTGAADDSGLPNDRFFAVRPEGSVSTLKIQRTERGDSAVYLCASSLSGDSQETQYFGPGTRLLVL.

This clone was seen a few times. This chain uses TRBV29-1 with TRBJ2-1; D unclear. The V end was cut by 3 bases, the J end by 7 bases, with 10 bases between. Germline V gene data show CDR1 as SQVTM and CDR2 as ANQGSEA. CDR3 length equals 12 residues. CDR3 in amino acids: CSVDKPVNEQFF. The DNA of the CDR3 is TGCAGCGTTGATAAGCCCGTGAATGAGCAGTTCTTC.

Here the CDR3 reads CASSDFGSHTEAFF. The CDR3, as DNA: TGTGCCAGCAGTGATTTCGGGTCGCACACTGAAGCTTTCTTT. The chain links TRBV25-1 to TRBJ1-1; no firm D call. The CDR3 loop spans 14 amino acids. The ends were cut back, 3 bases at V and 3 bases at J, with 11 bases in the middle. Per germline, CDR1 MGHDK and CDR2 SYGVNS.

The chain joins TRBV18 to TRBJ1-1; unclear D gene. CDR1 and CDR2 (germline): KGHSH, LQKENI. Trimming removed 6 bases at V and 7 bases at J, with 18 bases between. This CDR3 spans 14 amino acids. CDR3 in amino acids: CASSLGGMLIEAFF. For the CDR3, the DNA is TGTGCCAGCTCCCTCGGAGGGATGCTAATTGAAGCTTTCTTT.